These 27 T cell receptor beta chains were sequenced from one sample in a study of CD8+ T cells in alopecia areata. Cell sorting was performed on pooled cutaneous lymph node cells with CD4, CD8alpha, NKG2D, NKG2ACE and other markers. Extracted RNA was reverse transcribed into cDNA, the sequencing template. Assay: immunoSEQ multiplex PCR; the TCRdb copy retains only in-frame clones and omits some. The sample holds about 270,000 clones, and no clone turns up only once. Specimen: CD4+ T cells sorted from a lymph node. Every receptor here comes from a C3H/HeJ mouse with alopecia areata. The mouse line has the MHC haplotype H2-k.

This clone appeared a few times. The genes and germline here are from mouse. The read comes to an end 4 residues before the CDR3 does, leaving the germline J gene to fill in the end. V gene TRBV5 combines with J gene TRBJ2-1, with a tentative D call TRBD1 (6 bases). V lost 1 base to trimming and J lost 0 bases, with 13 bases between them. CDR3 length equals 17 residues. From germline, CDR1 is LGHNA and CDR2 YNLKQL (reference sequence). CDR3: CASSQVGTNYNYAEQFF. CDR3 bases read: TGTGCCAGCAGCCAAGTCGGGACAAATTATAACTATGCT.

Notes on this clone: The genes and germline here are from mouse. Read data end 4 residues before the CDR3 end; the end is taken from the germline J gene. V gene TRBV31 combines with J gene TRBJ1-2; D remains unclear. CDR1 GKSSPN and CDR2 SITVG come from the germline V gene. The CDR3 extends over 11 amino acids. The CDR3 sequence is CAWSQAADYTF. The CDR3 bases that were read are TGTGCCTGGAGTCAGGCCGCC.

With regard to this clone: Any gene name here is a mouse gene name. The CDR3 end is not reached by the read, which stops 4 residues before it; the germline J gene fills it in. The V gene is TRBV13-1, the J gene TRBJ2-3; 7 bases are shared with TRBD2. This CDR3 contains 16 residues. V shed 0 bases, J shed 0 bases, and the junction held 4 bases outside the gene matches. Germline values: CDR1 NSHNY, CDR2 SYGAGN. CDR3 DNA (partial): TGTGCCAGCAGTGATGGGGGGGGACGGAGTGCAGAA. Encoded protein: CASSDGGGRSAE. The CDR3 as a whole reads CASSDGGGRSAETLYF.

Comments on this clone: Here the gene names and germline are mouse. The read terminates 4 residues ahead of where the CDR3 ends, so the germline J gene completes it. Within the sample, other DNA sequences also encode this same CDR3. The chain has TRBV31 and TRBJ2-7; 8 nucleotides agree with TRBD2. The CDR3 has 14 amino acids. J gave up 0 bases and V 0 bases, and 1 base lay outside the gene matches. Per the germline V gene, CDR1 is GKSSPN and CDR2 is SITVG. The CDR3 loop is CAWSLLGVSYEQYF. Incomplete CDR3 DNA: TGTGCCTGGAGTCTACTGGGGGTCTCCTAT. The full variable domain, rest sourced from reference TRBV31 and TRBJ2-7, is AQTIHQWPVAEIKAVGSPLSLGCTIKGKSSPNLYWYWQATGGTLQQLFYSITVGQVESVVQLNLSASRPKDDQFILSTEKLLLSHSGFYLCAWSLLGVSYEQYFGPGTRLTVL.

Concerning this clone itself: The gene names given are mouse names. The read halts 4 residues ahead of the CDR3 end, with the missing end drawn from the germline J gene. J is TRBJ2-1 and V is TRBV1; 7 bases are a match to TRBD1. Germline V gene data show CDR1 as NSQYPW and CDR2 as LRSPGD (reference sequence). The junction had 3 bases not matched to a gene; V was cut back by 0 bases and J by 1 base. The CDR3 runs to 16 residues. The part of the CDR3 DNA that was read is TGCACCTGCAGTGCAGATGCGGGACAGAACTATGCT. Its protein product is CTCSADAGQNYA. The entire CDR3 sequence reads CTCSADAGQNYAEQFF.

In this sample, this clone turned up a few times. Mouse gene names apply. The read ends 4 residues before the CDR3 terminus; that terminus is restored from the germline J gene. This CDR3 is also generated by other DNA sequences in the sample. The chain combines TRBV5 with TRBJ2-3; either TRBD1 or TRBD2 may supply D (5 bases each). The CDR3 sequence is 15 residues long. The germline V gene encodes CDR1 LGHNA and CDR2 YNLKQL (reference sequence). With 1 base removed from V and 3 bases from J, the gap between germline ends came to 11 bases. CDR3: CASSQGGAGAETLYF. The covered CDR3 bases are TGTGCCAGCAGCCAAGGGGGCGCTGGAGCAGAA.

There are a few counts of this clone. The gene symbols are mouse symbols. The part of the CDR3 DNA that was read is TGTGCCAGCAGTATACCCAAGGGACTGGGGAGC. Its translation: CASSIPKGLGS. From start to end, the CDR3 is CASSIPKGLGSDYTF. The rearrangement joins TRBV19 to TRBJ1-2, with D tentatively TRBD1 (5 bases). From the germline J gene comes the end of the CDR3, since the read stops 4 residues before it. The CDR3 runs to 15 residues. The germline CDR1 and CDR2 sequences are FNHDT and SITEND (reference sequence).

Of note for this clone: The gene symbols are mouse symbols. The CDR3 goes on 4 residues after the read ends, and that part is filled in from the germline J gene. This chain connects TRBV13-1 to TRBJ1-1, with D possibly being TRBD1 (5 bases). CDR3 length: 15 amino acids. Germline V lookup: CDR1 NSHNY, CDR2 SYGAGN. V lost 0 bases and J 0 bases, leaving 9 bases between the germline ends. This CDR3 is CASSDGTHANTEVFF. Incomplete CDR3 DNA: TGTGCCAGCAGTGATGGGACACATGCAAACACA.

With respect to this clone: Gene and germline names: mouse. Other DNA sequences in the same sample also yield this CDR3. The CDR3 protein is CASSDGGGRAETLYF. The part of the CDR3 DNA that was read is TGTGCCAGCAGTGATGGGGGGGGGCGTGCAGAA. The chain uses TRBV13-1 and TRBJ2-3, with TRBD2 identical over 8 bases. Read data end 4 residues before the CDR3 end; the end is taken from the germline J gene. Germline V CDR1 and CDR2: NSHNY, SYGAGN. This CDR3 is 15 amino acids long. Trimming took 0 bases from V and 1 from J; bases not matched to a gene: 1.

Note on this clone: A single base separates this from a much larger clone, so it may be a read error. Germline and genes: mouse. Read coverage stops 4 residues before the CDR3 terminus; the germline J gene supplies the remainder. This sample includes further DNA sequences coding for the same CDR3. V usage is TRBV14 and J usage is TRBJ2-1, with 11 bases fitting TRBD2. CDR3 length: 14 amino acids. The J segment lost 4 bases and the V segment lost 4 bases, leaving 1 base of the junction unmatched. Germline V gene lookup returns CDR1 SGHDT and CDR2 FRDEAV. CDR3 DNA, as far as it was read: TGTGCCAGCAGTCGGACTGGGGGGTATGCT. This gives the protein CASSRTGGYA. The full-length CDR3 reads as CASSRTGGYAEQFF.

This clone came up a few times. Gene and germline names: mouse. The read ends 4 residues shy of where the CDR3 ends; the end is completed using the germline J gene. The chain employs TRBV19 and TRBJ1-2, with D perhaps TRBD1 (5 bases). Germline loops: CDR1 FNHDT, CDR2 SITEND (reference sequence). This CDR3 is built from 14 residues. Trimming took off 2 bases at V and 4 bases at J, with 12 bases between the two ends. CDR3: CASSISARASDYTF. The sequenced part of the CDR3 DNA is TGTGCCAGCAGTATCTCGGCCAGGGCCTCC.

Notes on this clone: Genes and germline come from the mouse. The read comes to an end 4 residues before the CDR3 does, leaving the germline J gene to fill in the end. This chain uses TRBV13-1 with TRBJ2-1; no clear D gene. The V end lost 0 bases, the J end lost 3 bases, and 7 bases lay between the germline ends. The CDR3 sequence is 14 residues long. Germline V gene sequence: CDR1 NSHNY, CDR2 SYGAGN. The CDR3 is CASSDGQSYAEQFF. The CDR3 bases that were read are TGTGCCAGCAGTGATGGACAAAGCTATGCT.

This clone was seen a handful of times. The gene names given are mouse names. Sequencing ends 3 residues short of the CDR3 end; the germline J gene provides the rest. The V and J genes are TRBV1 and TRBJ1-6; TRBD1 agrees at 8 bases. TRBJ1-6 is filed as an ORF, its function uncertain. This CDR3 has 14 residues. J gave up 4 bases and V 6 bases, and 2 bases lay outside the gene matches. Germline lookup yields CDR1 NSQYPW and CDR2 LRSPGD (reference sequence). The CDR3 bases that were read are TGCACCTGCAGGGACAGGGATTATAATTCGCCC. Its protein product is CTCRDRDYNSP. The CDR3 reads in full as CTCRDRDYNSPLYF.

Points on this clone: Mouse gene names apply. The CDR3 bases that were read are TGTGCTAGCAGTAGCGGACTGGGGGCTAGTGCAGAA. This codes for CASSSGLGASAE. The whole CDR3 reads CASSSGLGASAETLYF. The J gene is TRBJ2-3, the V gene TRBV17; 10 positions agree with TRBD2. Coverage ceases 4 residues before the CDR3 finishes, and the germline J gene fills in the end. With V trimmed by 3 bases and J by 0 bases, 3 bases remained unmatched. The CDR3 totals 16 residues. Germline CDR1 reads MNHDT; CDR2 reads YYDKIL. The whole variable domain, remainder taken from reference TRBV17 and TRBJ2-3, is DTTVKQNPRYKLARVGKPVNLICSQTMNHDTMYWYQKKPNQAPKLLLFYYDKILNREADTFEKFQSSRPNNSFCSLYIGSAGLEYSAMYLCASSSGLGASAETLYFGSGTRLTVL.

Note on this clone: The gene names here belong to mouse. The observed sequence ends 4 residues before the CDR3 terminus, with the missing tail filled in from the germline J gene. The rearrangement links TRBV1 to TRBJ2-1; 7 bases fit TRBD1. Per the germline V gene, CDR1 is NSQYPW and CDR2 is LRSPGD (reference sequence). V shed 5 bases and J 2 bases; nucleotides not matched to a gene: 12. CDR3 length: 17 residues. The sequenced part of the CDR3 DNA is TGCACCTGCAGTCCAATCGACAGGGCCCCGTACTATGCT. This gives the protein CTCSPIDRAPYYA. From start to end, the CDR3 is CTCSPIDRAPYYAEQFF.

This clone occurred a few times. All gene names here are mouse names. The read falls 4 residues short of the CDR3 end, and the missing part is taken from the germline J gene. V gene TRBV13-3 combines with J gene TRBJ2-2, with TRBD1 identical over 7 bases. CDR3 length equals 16 residues. Losses at the gene ends were 0 bases for V and 4 bases for J; bases not matched to a gene: 6. Germline assignment: CDR1 NNHDY and CDR2 SYVADS. CDR3 DNA (partial): TGTGCCAGCAGTGATGACAGGGGACGTACCACCGGG. This sequence encodes CASSDDRGRTTG. The CDR3 in its entirety is CASSDDRGRTTGQLYF.

About this clone itself: The gene symbols are mouse symbols. The CDR3 goes on 4 residues after the read ends, and that part is filled in from the germline J gene. This sequence joins TRBV13-1 and TRBJ2-7, with a weak D call TRBD2 (5 bases). Germline assignment: CDR1 NSHNY and CDR2 SYGAGN. The CDR3 has 13 residues. Trimming pared 5 bases from V and 0 bases from J, leaving 9 bases between. The CDR3 is CASRDYYSYEQYF. Incomplete CDR3 DNA: TGTGCCAGCAGGGACTACTACTCCTAT.

This clone was detected a few times. The genes and germline here are from mouse. Read coverage stops 4 residues before the CDR3 terminus; the germline J gene supplies the remainder. The chain combines TRBV13-2 with TRBJ2-1, with D maybe TRBD2 (6 bases). The CDR3 contains 15 residues. Germline lookup yields CDR1 NNHNN and CDR2 SYGAGS (reference sequence). Trimming pared 2 bases from V and 4 bases from J, leaving 13 bases between. CDR3 protein: CASGELTGSYAEQFF. CDR3 bases read: TGTGCCAGCGGTGAGTTAACTGGGTCTTATGCT.

As to this clone: Mouse germline and gene names are used. The CDR3 end is not reached by the read, which stops 4 residues before it; the germline J gene fills it in. The sample has other DNA sequences that encode this CDR3 too. This sequence joins TRBV19 and TRBJ2-1; D is perhaps TRBD1 (6 bases). Germline CDR1 and CDR2: FNHDT and SITEND (reference sequence). This CDR3 contains 12 residues. V shed 7 bases and J shed 4 bases, with 9 bases lying between them. CDR3 bases read: TGTGCCAGCCGGGACAAGTATGCT. Residues: CASRDKYA. The whole CDR3 reads CASRDKYAEQFF.

In its sample, this clone was seen a few times. Mouse germline and gene names are used. The read terminates 4 residues ahead of where the CDR3 ends, so the germline J gene completes it. The rearrangement uses TRBV13-2 and TRBJ2-1; 10 nucleotides match TRBD2. CDR1 and CDR2 from the germline V gene are NNHNN and SYGAGS (reference sequence). Losses at the gene ends were 2 bases for V and 3 bases for J; bases not matched to a gene: 2. The CDR3 spans 15 residues. CDR3 in amino acids: CASGDWGGVYAEQFF. Incomplete CDR3 DNA: TGTGCCAGCGGTGACTGGGGGGGCGTCTATGCT.

Worth noting for this clone: The genes are named according to mouse. The CDR3 end is not reached by the read, which stops 4 residues before it; the germline J gene fills it in. The genes are TRBV13-3 and TRBJ2-2; D possibly corresponds to TRBD1 (5 bases). The V gene lost 1 base and the J gene lost 0 bases, with 7 bases spanning the gap. This CDR3 is 15 amino acids long. Germline CDR1 NNHDY, CDR2 SYVADS. The CDR3 bases that were read are TGTGCCAGCAGTGATCCAGGGTCAAACACCGGG. Translated, it gives CASSDPGSNTG. The complete CDR3 reads CASSDPGSNTGQLYF.

Remarks on this clone: Mouse germline and gene names are used. The DNA ends 4 residues before the CDR3 does, and the rest of the CDR3 is filled in from the germline J gene. This chain connects TRBV31 to TRBJ2-1, with TRBD1 matching 7 bases. The J segment lost 6 bases and the V segment lost 0 bases, leaving 2 bases of the junction unmatched. CDR1 and CDR2 from the germline V gene are GKSSPN and SITVG. CDR3 length: 13 amino acids. CDR3 DNA, as far as it was read: TGTGCCTGGAGTCTACAGGGGATTGCT. Translated, it gives CAWSLQGIA. The full CDR3 protein reads CAWSLQGIAEQFF. The full variable domain, in which reference TRBV31 and TRBJ2-1 provide the parts outside the CDR3, is AQTIHQWPVAEIKAVGSPLSLGCTIKGKSSPNLYWYWQATGGTLQQLFYSITVGQVESVVQLNLSASRPKDDQFILSTEKLLLSHSGFYLCAWSLQGIAEQFFGPGTRLTVL.

This clone came up a few times. The gene names given are mouse names. The CDR3 goes on 4 residues after the read ends, and that part is filled in from the germline J gene. Other DNA sequences in the same sample also yield this CDR3. The chain carries TRBV1 and TRBJ2-7, with D perhaps matching TRBD1 (6 bases). Trimming removed 4 bases from V and 2 bases from J, with 6 bases in between. This CDR3 is 12 amino acids long. The germline V gene has CDR1 NSQYPW and CDR2 LRSPGD (reference sequence). The part of the CDR3 DNA that was read is TGCACCTGCAGTGGGACAGCCTAT. As protein: CTCSGTAY. Given in full, the CDR3 is CTCSGTAYEQYF.

This clone was counted between two and nine times. Gene names and germline refer to mouse. The read ends 4 residues early relative to the CDR3; the germline J gene fills the gap. This rearrangement joins TRBV5 to TRBJ2-2; weak D call: TRBD2 (6 bases). The germline V gene has CDR1 LGHNA and CDR2 YNLKQL (reference sequence). The V and J ends lost 0 bases and 0 bases respectively, with 8 bases between them. CDR3 size: 16 residues. The CDR3 DNA, read in part, is TGTGCCAGCAGCCAAGATCGACTGGCAAACACCGGG. Amino acids: CASSQDRLANTG. The entire CDR3 sequence reads CASSQDRLANTGQLYF.

In this sample, this clone turned up a few times. This sequence may be a read error, since a much larger clone differs from it by one base. Gene names and germline refer to mouse. With the read ending 4 residues before the CDR3 end, the germline J gene is used to fill in that end. The chain links TRBV13-1 to TRBJ1-1; D is perhaps TRBD1 (6 bases). Trimming cost V 3 bases and J 0 bases, with 9 bases left between them. The CDR3 loop spans 14 amino acids. Germline CDR1 NSHNY, CDR2 SYGAGN. The CDR3 bases that were read are TGTGCCAGCAGTGCCGGGACACCAAACACA. It yields the protein CASSAGTPNT. The full CDR3 sequence reads CASSAGTPNTEVFF.

The sample holds a few counts of this clone. Mouse names are used for the genes. The read terminates 4 residues ahead of where the CDR3 ends, so the germline J gene completes it. The V call is TRBV19, the J call TRBJ2-1; 7 bases map to TRBD1. The V segment lost 2 bases and the J segment 1 base; nucleotides outside the gene matches: 6. Germline V gene sequence: CDR1 FNHDT, CDR2 SITEND (reference sequence). CDR3 length: 16 residues. The CDR3 here is CASSIPDRANYAEQFF. Partial CDR3 DNA: TGTGCCAGCAGTATCCCCGACAGGGCCAACTATGCT.

This clone was picked up a small number of times. Here the gene names and germline are mouse. The missing CDR3 end, 4 residues past where the read stops, is filled in from the germline J gene. This rearrangement joins TRBV13-1 to TRBJ2-7, with 7 bases matching TRBD1. The germline CDR1 and CDR2 sequences are NSHNY and SYGAGN. CDR3 length: 12 residues. The CDR3 sequence is CASRRGQYEQYF. CDR3 bases read: TGTGCCAGCAGGAGGGGACAGTAT.